Shown below are 28 T cell receptor beta chains from a single sample sequenced in a study of Ad26.COV2.S vaccination and SARS-CoV-2 variants. Treatment in this sample: around 19 received Ad26.COV2.S at low or high dose, single or two shots; roughly five received placebo; per-sample allocation not given. After the first vaccine or placebo injection, samples were drawn on day 63. Here immunoSEQ multiplex PCR was the method, and the copy in TCRdb shows in-frame clones only, minus some. The table lists 510,000 or so clones, roughly 85% of them singletons. Source: peripheral blood, taken in a trial of Ad26.COV2.S vaccine versus placebo. These receptors came from a person aged 18-65 years who received the Ad26.COV2.S COVID-19 vaccine or a placebo.

V gene TRBV20-1 combines with J gene TRBJ2-2, with unresolved D. CDR3 size: 11 residues. Looked up from germline, CDR1 is DFQATT and CDR2 is SNEGSKA (reference sequence). Between the trimmed V and J ends, which lost 5 bases and 5 bases, there was a span of 6 bases. Written as DNA, the CDR3 is TGCAGTGCTCGAAGAACCGGGGAGCTGTTTTTT. Protein sequence: CSARRTGELFF.

This sequence joins TRBV29-1 and TRBJ2-6; no definite D call. Germline loops: CDR1 SQVTM, CDR2 ANQGSEA. With 3 bases removed from V and 3 bases from J, the gap between germline ends came to 9 bases. The CDR3 runs 14 residues. CDR3 DNA sequence: TGCAGCGTTGAGGCAGGTAGTGGGGCCAACGTCCTGACTTTC. Translation: CSVEAGSGANVLTF.

This clone turned up a few times. The chain links TRBV27 to TRBJ2-7, with D possibly being TRBD1 (5 bases). The ends were cut back, 4 bases at V and 0 bases at J, with 13 bases in the middle. Germline V gene data show CDR1 as MNHEY and CDR2 as SMNVEV (reference sequence). The CDR3 loop spans 15 amino acids. CDR3 in DNA: TGTGCCAGCAGTTCCTTGGGGCAAAGCTCCTACGAGCAGTACTTC. Translating it yields CASSSLGQSSYEQYF.

The genes are TRBV27 and TRBJ2-3; 10 bases match TRBD1. The CDR3 has 17 amino acids. Germline V gene sequence: CDR1 MNHEY, CDR2 SMNVEV (reference sequence). V lost 6 bases, J lost 2 bases, and 11 bases stayed unmatched. CDR3 sequence (DNA): TGTGCCAGCAGCCGGTCGATCGGGACAGGGGACACAGATACGCAGTATTTT. Amino acid sequence: CASSRSIGTGDTDTQYF.

This clone was found a few times. V is TRBV7-9 and J is TRBJ1-2; tentatively, D is TRBD1 (6 bases). V shed 0 bases and J shed 8 bases, with 13 bases lying between them. Germline V lookup: CDR1 SEHNR, CDR2 FQNEAQ (reference sequence). This CDR3 comprises 14 residues. The CDR3 is CASSLAWGAGGYTF. The CDR3 DNA reads as TGTGCCAGCAGCTTAGCGTGGGGGGCAGGAGGCTACACCTTC.

The rearrangement joins TRBV6-5 to TRBJ1-6; 7 nucleotides line up with TRBD1. Per the germline V gene, CDR1 is MNHEY and CDR2 is SVGAGI. CDR3 length: 16 residues. V shed 4 bases and J 4 bases; nucleotides not matched to a gene: 7. CDR3 coding DNA: TGTGCCAGCAGTTCCAGGGGGGACAGTTATAATTCACCCCTCCACTTT. Translation: CASSSRGDSYNSPLHF.

The gene calls are TRBV28 and TRBJ1-2; no clear D. V shed 5 bases and J shed 4 bases, with 11 bases lying between them. This CDR3 spans 13 amino acids. The germline gives CDR1 MDHEN, CDR2 SYDVKM. The CDR3 protein is CASSPSRVYGYTF. The CDR3 DNA reads TGTGCCAGCAGTCCCTCCCGTGTCTATGGCTACACCTTC.

The rearrangement uses TRBV7-2 and TRBJ2-3; D remains unclear. Trimming pared 2 bases from V and 5 bases from J, leaving 5 bases between. CDR1 and CDR2 (germline): SGHTA, FQGNSA. The CDR3 spans 12 residues. In DNA, the CDR3 is TGTGCCAGCAGCTTAATGGGAGATACGCAGTATTTT. Its translation: CASSLMGDTQYF.

This clone was seen more than once but under ten times. V is TRBV6-2 or TRBV6-3 and J is TRBJ1-1; no reliable D call. The V end lost 6 bases, the J end lost 0 bases, and 14 bases lay between the germline ends. Germline CDR1 reads MNHEY; CDR2 reads SVGEGT. This CDR3 has 15 residues. The CDR3 DNA follows: TGTGCCAGCAGCCATGGCCTGATTATGAACACTGAAGCTTTCTTT. It is translated as CASSHGLIMNTEAFF.

V usage is TRBV28 and J usage is TRBJ1-2, with no clear D. The V end was cut by 4 bases, the J end by 4 bases, with 10 bases between. Per the germline V gene, CDR1 is MDHEN and CDR2 is SYDVKM. CDR3 length: 13 residues. The CDR3 region is CASSYYSLYGYTF. Written as DNA, the CDR3 is TGTGCCAGCAGTTATTACAGCCTCTATGGCTACACCTTC.

The V gene is TRBV2, the J gene TRBJ2-7; the D gene is possibly TRBD2 (6 bases). CDR3 length: 16 residues. CDR1 SNHLY and CDR2 FYNNEI come from the germline V gene. With 1 base removed from V and 3 bases from J, the gap between germline ends came to 16 bases. The CDR3 region has the DNA TGTGCCAGCAGTGAAGTAAGAGGTTGGGACTTCTACGAGCAGTACTTC. Protein: CASSEVRGWDFYEQYF. Full variable domain (outside the CDR3, taken from reference TRBV2 and TRBJ2-7): EPEVTQTPSHQVTQMGQEVILRCVPISNHLYFYWYRQILGQKVEFLVSFYNNEISEKSEIFDDQFSVERPDGSNFTLKIRSTKLEDSAMYFCASSEVRGWDFYEQYFGPGTRLTVT.

The rearrangement uses TRBV18 and TRBJ1-1, with D possibly TRBD1 on 5 matching bases. This CDR3 has 19 amino acids. Trimming removed 6 bases from V and 1 base from J, with 27 bases in between. CDR1 is KGHSH, CDR2 LQKENI, per germline. In DNA form, the CDR3 reads TGTGCCAGCTCCCCAAGGAGGGGCGGAGTTGAAGCCCAGAACACTGAAGCTTTCTTT. Amino acid sequence: CASSPRRGGVEAQNTEAFF.

This rearrangement joins TRBV6-5 to TRBJ1-3, with TRBD1 as a possible D gene (5 bases). Trimming shortened V by 5 bases and J by 0 bases, and 11 bases separated the two germline ends. Germline V CDR1 and CDR2: MNHEY, SVGAGI. The CDR3 covers 15 residues. CDR3 nucleotides: TGTGCCAGCAGTCCTCGGGGGGGCTCTGGAAACACCATATATTTT. This sequence encodes CASSPRGGSGNTIYF.

DNA for the CDR3: TGTGCCAGCAGTTTAAGCGTCAGGGGAGTTGGCTACACCTTC. Translating it yields CASSLSVRGVGYTF. The chain uses TRBV27 and TRBJ1-2, with a possible D match to TRBD1 (6 bases). There are 14 residues in the CDR3. The V and J ends lost 2 bases and 7 bases respectively, with 14 bases between them. Germline-derived CDR1 and CDR2 are MNHEY and SMNVEV (reference sequence).

The V call is TRBV6-1, the J call TRBJ2-2; D gene uncertain. The CDR3 extends over 13 amino acids. The V gene lost 1 base and the J gene lost 3 bases, with 3 bases spanning the gap. The V gene's germline CDR1 is MNHNS and CDR2 SASEGT. The CDR3 DNA is TGTGCCAGCAGTGAAGGGTACACCGGGGAGCTGTTTTTT. Translating gives CASSEGYTGELFF.

This clone came up once. V is TRBV6-5 and J is TRBJ1-2, with 9 bases fitting TRBD1. CDR3 length equals 12 residues. V was pared by 6 bases and J by 8 bases, with 4 bases of the junction left unmatched. The germline gives CDR1 MNHEY, CDR2 SVGAGI. CDR3 residues: CASRSGTGGYTF. CDR3 coding DNA: TGTGCCAGCAGGTCTGGGACAGGGGGCTACACCTTC.

This rearrangement joins TRBV7-2 to TRBJ1-2; unclear D gene. The CDR3 consists of 13 residues. In germline, CDR1 is SGHTA, CDR2 FQGNSA. V was clipped by 2 bases and J by 8 bases, with 12 bases between them. CDR3 in amino acids: CASSLTQLRGYTF. In nucleotides, the CDR3 is TGTGCCAGCAGCTTAACCCAACTGAGAGGCTACACCTTC.

The count of this clone is one. The chain couples TRBV19 to TRBJ2-1, with 12 positions matching TRBD2. The germline CDR1 and CDR2 sequences are LNHDA and SQIVND (reference sequence). This CDR3 is 16 amino acids long. The ends lost 3 bases at V and 6 bases at J; junction bases unmatched: 6. In DNA, the CDR3 is TGTGCCAGTAGTATTCGGCTAGCGGGAGGGCCCAATGAGCAGTTCTTC. Its protein product is CASSIRLAGGPNEQFF. The full variable domain, with the rest looked up from reference TRBV19 and TRBJ2-1, is DGGITQSPKYLFRKEGQNVTLSCEQNLNHDAMYWYRQDPGQGLRLIYYSQIVNDFQKGDIAEGYSVSREKKESFPLTVTSAQKNPTAFYLCASSIRLAGGPNEQFFGPGTRLTVL.

This rearrangement joins TRBV7-9 to TRBJ2-2; 7 bases are shared with TRBD1. CDR1 is SEHNR, CDR2 FQNEAQ, per germline (reference sequence). The CDR3 has 18 residues. Trimming at V came to 1 base and at J to 4 bases, leaving 12 bases not matched to a gene. The CDR3 here is CASSLGGTGVRSTGELFF. The CDR3 region has the DNA TGTGCCAGCAGCTTAGGAGGCACAGGGGTTCGGTCCACCGGGGAGCTGTTTTTT.

This chain uses TRBV29-1 with TRBJ1-5, with a weak D call TRBD1 (6 bases). This CDR3 spans 12 amino acids. V lost 5 bases and J 7 bases, leaving 12 bases between the germline ends. Germline CDR1 is SQVTM and CDR2 is ANQGSEA. CDR3 region: CSVKTGNQPQHF. In DNA, the CDR3 is TGCAGCGTTAAGACAGGAAACCAGCCCCAGCATTTT. The whole variable domain, filled in from reference TRBV29-1 and TRBJ1-5, reads SAVISQKPSRDICQRGTSLTIQCQVDSQVTMMFWYRQQPGQSLTLIATANQGSEATYESGFVIDKFPISRPNLTFSTLTVSNMSPEDSSIYLCSVKTGNQPQHFGDGTRLSIL.

This chain uses TRBV12-3 or TRBV12-4 with TRBJ2-7; 7 bases agree with TRBD2. V shed 8 bases and J 2 bases; nucleotides not matched to a gene: 6. The CDR3 loop spans 13 amino acids. This chain's CDR3 is CASGSSGTYEQYF. The CDR3, as DNA: TGTGCCAGCGGGTCTAGCGGCACCTACGAGCAGTACTTC.

The J gene is TRBJ2-4, the V gene TRBV12-3 or TRBV12-4, with D tentatively TRBD1 (6 bases). V dropped 1 base and J dropped 5 bases, with 6 bases sitting between them. This CDR3 region has 13 residues. As DNA, the CDR3 is TGTGCCAGCAGTTTAGACAGGGAAAACATTCAGTACTTC. Amino acid sequence: CASSLDRENIQYF.

J is TRBJ2-3 and V is TRBV19; D gene unclear. Trimming cost V 0 bases and J 3 bases, with 13 bases left between them. Germline CDR1 reads LNHDA; CDR2 reads SQIVND (reference sequence). The CDR3 covers 16 residues. In DNA form, the CDR3 reads TGTGCCAGTAGTATAGATCTATGGAAGGGAACAGATACGCAGTATTTT. Encoded protein: CASSIDLWKGTDTQYF.

The gene calls are TRBV10-3 and TRBJ1-1, with 12 nucleotides matching TRBD1. Germline assignment: CDR1 ENHRY and CDR2 SYGVKD. Trimming removed 8 bases from V and 1 base from J; junction bases left unmatched: 5. The CDR3 runs to 15 residues. The CDR3 coding sequence is TGTGCCATCTCCGGGACAGGGGGCTCGAACACTGAAGCTTTCTTT. It specifies CAISGTGGSNTEAFF.

The genes are TRBV7-9 and TRBJ1-1, with 7 bases aligning to TRBD1. CDR1 SEHNR and CDR2 FQNEAQ come from the germline V gene (reference sequence). Germline trimming cut 2 bases from V and 11 bases from J; bases unmatched to any gene: 5. The CDR3 loop spans 12 amino acids. The CDR3 coding sequence is TGTGCCAGCAGCTTAATTCAGGGGGGCGCTTTCTTT. Residues: CASSLIQGGAFF.

This clone was seen ten or more times. The same CDR3 also results from other DNA sequences found in this sample. J is TRBJ1-2 and V is TRBV30; D ambiguous. From germline, CDR1 is GTSNPN and CDR2 SVGIG (reference sequence). Trimming took off 7 bases at V and 5 bases at J, with 8 bases between the two ends. This CDR3 comprises 10 residues. CDR3 region: CAFRGYGYTF. DNA for the CDR3: TGTGCCTTCCGGGGTTATGGCTACACCTTC.

The genes are TRBV3-1 (or the pseudogene TRBV3-2) and TRBJ1-3; D is undetermined. CDR1 is LGHDT and CDR2 is YNNKEL in the germline V gene (reference sequence). The CDR3 contains 16 residues. Trimming stripped 2 bases from V and 1 base from J, with 12 bases between. The CDR3 loop reads CASSQYVPWSGNTIYF. The CDR3 DNA reads TGTGCCAGCAGCCAATACGTTCCTTGGTCTGGAAACACCATATATTTT.

J is TRBJ1-2 and V is TRBV9, with unresolved D. Germline CDR1 and CDR2: SGDLS and YYNGEE. V lost 1 base to trimming and J lost 4 bases, with 17 bases between them. The CDR3 is 16 residues long. CDR3 amino acids: CASSVSSSGYGYGYTF. The CDR3 nucleotides read TGTGCCAGCAGCGTATCCTCTAGTGGCTATGGCTATGGCTACACCTTC.